These 20 T cell receptor beta chains were sequenced from one sample in a study of STAT5B mutations in CD4+ large granular lymphocyte leukemia. TCRdb's copy holds only in-frame clones and misses some; the assay was immunoSEQ multiplex PCR. Among about 3,500 clones listed, less than 90% were seen once. Sequencing used CD4+ T cells from blood buffy coats. These receptors originate from a human donor in good health.

This rearrangement joins TRBV30 to TRBJ2-3, with no clear D. V lost 1 base to trimming and J lost 5 bases, with 7 bases between them. The CDR3 has 12 residues. Germline CDR1 reads GTSNPN; CDR2 reads SVGIG (reference sequence). CDR3 sequence: CAWSAGGDTQYF. As DNA, the CDR3 is TGTGCCTGGAGTGCCGGTGGAGATACGCAGTATTTT.

The chain uses TRBV19 and TRBJ2-7, with 10 bases lining up with TRBD2. Germline-derived CDR1 and CDR2 are LNHDA and SQIVND (reference sequence). V gave up 3 bases and J gave up 3 bases; unmatched junction bases: 2. This CDR3 has 14 residues. The CDR3 coding sequence is TGTGCCAGTAGTATTAGCGGGAGGAGCTACGAGCAGTACTTC. Its translation is CASSISGRSYEQYF.

This chain joins TRBV10-2 and TRBJ2-7; perhaps TRBD2 as D (6 bases). This CDR3 is built from 16 residues. Germline assignment: CDR1 WSHSY and CDR2 SAAADI. The V and J ends lost 0 bases and 4 bases respectively, with 16 bases between them. The DNA for the CDR3 is TGCGCCAGCAGTGAGTCGGAGGGGCTGATCTTGTACGAGCAGTACTTC. Its protein product is CASSESEGLILYEQYF.

This chain uses TRBV4-1 with TRBJ2-3; D is uncertain. The CDR3 runs 15 residues. Looked up from germline, CDR1 is MGHRA and CDR2 is YSYEKL. Trimming removed 4 bases from V and 0 bases from J, with 11 bases in between. The CDR3 DNA reads as TGCGCCAGCAGCCCTCGACGGCAGAGCACAGATACGCAGTATTTT. This translates into CASSPRRQSTDTQYF.

The chain recombines TRBV28 with TRBJ2-3, with D unclear. V was trimmed by 5 bases and J by 2 bases, leaving 8 bases between them. There are 13 residues in the CDR3. In germline, CDR1 is MDHEN, CDR2 SYDVKM. As DNA, the CDR3 is TGTGCCAGCAGTCCATCCGTCACAGATACGCAGTATTTT. Translation gives CASSPSVTDTQYF.

The chain joins TRBV10-3 to TRBJ2-3; 7 bases map to TRBD2. CDR1 and CDR2 from the germline V gene are ENHRY and SYGVKD. V was pared by 2 bases and J by 2 bases, with 25 bases of the junction left unmatched. This CDR3 is 22 amino acids long. This CDR3 reads CAISEPPQEPRIAGTSTDTQYF. The CDR3 DNA reads as TGTGCCATCAGTGAGCCCCCACAGGAACCCCGAATAGCGGGCACTTCCACAGATACGCAGTATTTT.

The CDR3 bases are TGTGCCAGCAGCCCCCGACAGGAACCACAAGAGACCCAGTACTTC. Protein sequence: CASSPRQEPQETQYF. The chain couples TRBV7-2 to TRBJ2-5; a possible D gene is TRBD1 (6 bases). Germline values: CDR1 SGHTA, CDR2 FQGNSA. The CDR3 is made up of 15 amino acids. With 5 bases removed from V and 2 bases from J, the gap between germline ends came to 15 bases.

The chain carries TRBV29-1 and TRBJ2-3; 7 bases align to TRBD2. The germline gives CDR1 SQVTM, CDR2 ANQGSEA. The CDR3 extends over 14 amino acids. Trimming removed 8 bases from V and 6 bases from J; junction bases left unmatched: 14. CDR3 amino acids: CSQEAGNQWDTQYF. In nucleotides, the CDR3 is TGCAGCCAGGAAGCGGGAAATCAGTGGGATACGCAGTATTTT.

J is TRBJ1-4 and V is TRBV11-2; TRBD1 agrees at 7 bases. The CDR3 contains 17 residues. The J segment lost 4 bases and the V segment lost 1 base, leaving 9 bases of the junction unmatched. The germline V gene encodes CDR1 SGHAT and CDR2 FQNNGV. In DNA, the CDR3 is TGTGCCAGCAGCTTAGCGGGTTGGGGACAGATTAATGAAAAACTGTTTTTT. Translated, it gives CASSLAGWGQINEKLFF.

This sequence joins TRBV9 and TRBJ2-1; either TRBD1 or TRBD2 may fit D (5 bases each). The CDR3 contains 13 residues. V was clipped by 4 bases and J by 8 bases, with 13 bases between them. CDR1 is SGDLS and CDR2 is YYNGEE in the germline V gene. DNA for the CDR3: TGTGCCAGCAGCTTGGGACCGTCGGATGAGCAGTTCTTC. It codes for CASSLGPSDEQFF.

V is TRBV7-9 and J is TRBJ2-3, with a possible D match to TRBD2 (6 bases). In germline, CDR1 is SEHNR, CDR2 FQNEAQ (reference sequence). V shed 5 bases and J shed 2 bases, with 11 bases lying between them. This CDR3 comprises 14 residues. As DNA, the CDR3 is TGTGCCAGCAGCCGCCGGGACTTCACAGATACGCAGTATTTT. Its protein product is CASSRRDFTDTQYF.

The rearrangement joins TRBV4-1 to TRBJ1-1, with a weak D call TRBD1 (5 bases). V lost 0 bases, J lost 5 bases, and 10 bases lay in between. Per the germline V gene, CDR1 is MGHRA and CDR2 is YSYEKL. The length of the CDR3 is 14 residues. CDR3 nucleotides: TGCGCCAGCAGCCAAGACAGGGTAGGAACTGAAGCTTTCTTT. Its protein is CASSQDRVGTEAFF.

CDR3 bases: TGTGCCAGCAGTTTTCCCGGGACTAGCGAGAGCTCCTACAATGAGCAGTTCTTC. It translates to CASSFPGTSESSYNEQFF. The rearrangement uses TRBV28 and TRBJ2-1; TRBD2 agrees at 10 bases. This CDR3 is built from 18 residues. V trimming: 3 bases; J trimming: 0 bases; junction bases outside the gene matches: 8. Germline V lookup: CDR1 MDHEN, CDR2 SYDVKM.

The sample holds a few counts of this clone. This chain links TRBV2 with TRBJ2-7; 9 bases line up with TRBD1. The CDR3 contains 12 residues. The J segment lost 4 bases and the V segment lost 8 bases, leaving 3 bases of the junction unmatched. CDR1 is SNHLY, CDR2 FYNNEI, per germline. The DNA of the CDR3 is TGTGCCAGCGGCGACAGGGGGTACGAGCAGTACTTC. This codes for CASGDRGYEQYF.

The V call is TRBV6-1, the J call TRBJ2-7; a possible D gene is TRBD2 (6 bases). The CDR3 extends over 16 amino acids. Germline CDR1 reads MNHNS; CDR2 reads SASEGT. Trimming pared 2 bases from V and 2 bases from J, leaving 16 bases between. CDR3 nucleotides: TGTGCCAGCAGTGAATATCCGGGAGTGGGCCCCTACGAGCAGTACTTC. This translates into CASSEYPGVGPYEQYF.

The chain recombines TRBV15 with TRBJ2-3, with D possibly matching TRBD2 (7 bases). CDR3 length: 14 residues. Germline assignment: CDR1 LNHNV and CDR2 YYDKDF (reference sequence). The V end was cut by 6 bases, the J end by 2 bases, with 12 bases between. CDR3 protein: CATRGGVSTDTQYF. The DNA of the CDR3 is TGTGCCACCAGAGGGGGGGTCTCCACAGATACGCAGTATTTT. The full variable domain, in which reference TRBV15 and TRBJ2-3 provide the parts outside the CDR3, is DAMVIQNPRYQVTQFGKPVTLSCSQTLNHNVMYWYQQKSSQAPKLLFHYYDKDFNNEADTPDNFQSRRPNTSFCFLDIRSPGLGDTAMYLCATRGGVSTDTQYFGPGTRLTVL.

This chain uses TRBV2 with TRBJ2-1; the D is unclear. Trimming left V 1 base short and J 1 base short, with 11 bases between. This CDR3 comprises 16 residues. The germline gives CDR1 SNHLY, CDR2 FYNNEI. This CDR3 reads CASSEVRDWSYNEQFF. The CDR3 bases are TGTGCCAGCAGTGAAGTAAGGGATTGGTCCTACAATGAGCAGTTCTTC.

The chain carries TRBV19 and TRBJ2-2; D call uncertain. The CDR3 spans 16 residues. Germline V gene data show CDR1 as LNHDA and CDR2 as SQIVND (reference sequence). Trimming removed 3 bases from V and 4 bases from J, with 15 bases in between. CDR3 in amino acids: CASSMGPGGSTGELFF. In DNA form, the CDR3 reads TGTGCCAGTAGTATGGGTCCAGGTGGTAGCACCGGGGAGCTGTTTTTT. Drawing the rest from reference TRBV19 and TRBJ2-2, the complete variable domain is DGGITQSPKYLFRKEGQNVTLSCEQNLNHDAMYWYRQDPGQGLRLIYYSQIVNDFQKGDIAEGYSVSREKKESFPLTVTSAQKNPTAFYLCASSMGPGGSTGELFFGEGSRLTVL.

The rearrangement joins TRBV9 to TRBJ2-2; D is unresolved. The CDR3 length is 14 residues. The germline V and J ends were trimmed by 0 bases and 0 bases, with 3 bases remaining between them. The germline gives CDR1 SGDLS, CDR2 YYNGEE. This CDR3 reads CASSVGTNTGELFF. For the CDR3, the DNA is TGTGCCAGCAGCGTAGGCACGAACACCGGGGAGCTGTTTTTT.

The rearrangement uses TRBV6-5 and TRBJ2-1, with TRBD2 matching over 8 bases. The CDR3 consists of 15 residues. Germline loops: CDR1 MNHEY, CDR2 SVGAGI. V was clipped by 4 bases and J by 5 bases; unmatched bases: 7. CDR3 nucleotide sequence: TGTGCCAGCAGTTTAAGCGGCGGGAGGCACAATGAGCAGTTCTTC. Translating gives CASSLSGGRHNEQFF.